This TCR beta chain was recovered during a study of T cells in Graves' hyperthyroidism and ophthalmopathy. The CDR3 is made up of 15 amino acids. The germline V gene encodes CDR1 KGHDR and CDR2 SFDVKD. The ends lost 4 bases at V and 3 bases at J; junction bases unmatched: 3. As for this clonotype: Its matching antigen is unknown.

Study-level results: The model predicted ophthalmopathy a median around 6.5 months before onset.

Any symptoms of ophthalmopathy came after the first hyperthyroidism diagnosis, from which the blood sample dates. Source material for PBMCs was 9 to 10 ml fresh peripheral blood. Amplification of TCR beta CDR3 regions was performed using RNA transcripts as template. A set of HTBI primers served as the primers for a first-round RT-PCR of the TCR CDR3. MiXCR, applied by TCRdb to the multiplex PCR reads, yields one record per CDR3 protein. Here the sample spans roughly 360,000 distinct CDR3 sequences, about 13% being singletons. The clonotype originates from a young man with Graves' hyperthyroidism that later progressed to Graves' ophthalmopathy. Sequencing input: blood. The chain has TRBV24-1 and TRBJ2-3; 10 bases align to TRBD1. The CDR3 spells CATSDPDRGTDTQYF. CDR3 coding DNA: TGTGCCACCAGTGACCCGGACAGGGGGACAGATACGCAGTATTTT.